This T cell receptor beta chain was sequenced for a study of cytomegalovirus exposure and HLA in healthy donors. The CDR3 covers 15 residues. With 4 bases clipped from V and 4 bases from J, the junction kept 8 bases outside the gene matches. The germline V gene encodes CDR1 SGHVS and CDR2 FQNEAQ. 13 Jbeta primers and 60 Vbeta primers were used for the PCR. The data were produced by immunoSEQ multiplex PCR, yet TCRdb's version contains in-frame clones alone and is incomplete. The data contain tens of thousands of clones, 82% of them singletons. Notes on the study in general: In a later analysis, a missense DCLRE1C variant was linked to TCR beta V- and J-gene trimming.

These donors counted as nominally healthy when sampled, but unrecorded immune exposures were likely. In regard to this clone: Its antigen is as yet unknown.

This chain joins TRBV7-8 and TRBJ1-2; TRBD1 aligns across 8 bases. This TCR was sampled from a man aged 45-60 years in good health and CMV-seronegative. Sequenced: PBMCs. In DNA form, the CDR3 reads TGTGCCAGCAGCTCCCGGGACAGGCTTTTCTATGGCTACACCTTC. Its translation: CASSSRDRLFYGYTF.